Here is one T cell receptor (beta chain) with its context. Its specificity is not known. Other DNA variants within this sample encode the same CDR3. CD45RO-negative CD8 cells positively selected for CCR7 made up the naive population, which excluded terminally differentiated effector memory CD45RA+ cells. The donors were all Caucasian adults (living in Nashville, Tennessee). Germline V gene sequence: CDR1 MNHEY, CDR2 SMNVEV (reference sequence). Trimming took 6 bases from V and 4 from J; bases not matched to a gene: 7. The CDR3 has 14 amino acids. Sorted-subset replicate PCR reactions were performed with about 200 ng DNA, corresponding to about 30,000 T cell genomes. Here immunoSEQ multiplex PCR was the method, and the copy in TCRdb shows in-frame clones only, minus some. The sample lists about 2.2 million clones, just over 90% occurring once. This record belongs to a study of shared clonotypes between healthy human individuals.

The study, taken as a whole, reports: Generally, naive subsets (rather than memory subsets) showed larger estimated richness.

This sequence joins TRBV27 and TRBJ1-1; the match to TRBD1 covers 8 bases. This TCR was sampled from a man aged 18-30 years in good health. Some clones in this sample may be carry-over from other donors' samples. Sequenced material: naive CD8+ T cells from PBMCs. Here the CDR3 reads CASSYQGAGTEAFF. Written as DNA, the CDR3 is TGTGCCAGCAGCTACCAGGGGGCGGGCACTGAAGCTTTCTTT.